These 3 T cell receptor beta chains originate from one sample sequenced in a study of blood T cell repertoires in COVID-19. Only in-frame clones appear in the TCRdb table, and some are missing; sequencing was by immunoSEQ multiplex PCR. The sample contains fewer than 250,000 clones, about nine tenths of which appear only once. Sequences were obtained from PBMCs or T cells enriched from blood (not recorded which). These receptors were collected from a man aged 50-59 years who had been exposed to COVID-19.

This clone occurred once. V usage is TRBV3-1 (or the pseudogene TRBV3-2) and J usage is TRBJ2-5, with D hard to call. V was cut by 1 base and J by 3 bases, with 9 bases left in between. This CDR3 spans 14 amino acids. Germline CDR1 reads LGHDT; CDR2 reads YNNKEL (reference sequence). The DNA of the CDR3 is TGTGCCAGCAGCCAAGGAGTTATAGAAGAGACCCAGTACTTC. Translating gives CASSQGVIEETQYF.

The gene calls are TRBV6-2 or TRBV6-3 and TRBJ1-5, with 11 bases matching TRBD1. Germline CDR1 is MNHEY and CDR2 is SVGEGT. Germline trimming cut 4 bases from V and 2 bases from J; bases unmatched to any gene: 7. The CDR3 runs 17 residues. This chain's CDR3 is CASSSRDRGIGNQPQHF. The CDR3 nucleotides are TGTGCCAGCAGTTCTCGGGACAGGGGGATTGGCAATCAGCCCCAGCATTTT.

The CDR3 nucleotides read TGTGCCAGCAGCTTCGGGACGCCGGGGGACACCATATATTTT. This sequence encodes CASSFGTPGDTIYF. The V and J genes are TRBV5-5 and TRBJ1-3; D is possibly TRBD1 (5 bases). Germline lookup yields CDR1 SGHKS and CDR2 YYEKEE (reference sequence). V lost 2 bases to trimming and J lost 8 bases, with 14 bases between them. The CDR3 runs 14 residues.